The entry below gives a single TCR beta chain sequence along with its context. The antigen remains undetermined. PCR used 60 Vbeta primers and 13 Jbeta primers. TCRdb keeps only in-frame clones here, not all; method: immunoSEQ multiplex PCR. The repertoire holds approximately 170,000 clones, with around 75% as singletons. This record comes from a study of cytomegalovirus exposure and HLA in healthy donors. Study results and limitations: An observed cluster of highly shared sequence variants was recorded as a likely sequencing artifact. There were some public TCRs occurring in many donors, but most TCR sequences were rare.

There were likely unrecorded immune exposures, though donors were nominally healthy when sampled. The specimen was PBMCs. The sequence derives from a male donor in good health and CMV-seronegative.

CDR3 residues: CASSPKTSGTIREQFF. CDR3 DNA: TGTGCCAGCAGCCCAAAGACTAGCGGGACTATTCGTGAGCAGTTCTTC. The chain employs TRBV7-9 and TRBJ2-1; TRBD2 matches at 11 bases. This CDR3 is built from 16 residues. In germline, CDR1 is SEHNR, CDR2 FQNEAQ (reference sequence). V gave up 5 bases and J gave up 9 bases; unmatched junction bases: 12.